This T cell receptor beta chain comes out of a study of blood T cell repertoires in COVID-19. Across the whole study: Samples representing acute and convalescent COVID-19 were sourced from the United States, Italy and Spain. Nucleic acid was either cDNA or gDNA, and it came from T cells, B-cell-depleted T cells, or PBMCs.

Authors' analysis steps: Using reference gene primer amplification, nucleated cell counts were estimated. Clones were sequenced by immunoSEQ multiplex PCR, and TCRdb holds only the in-frame ones, with some missing. The DNA was the basis for D and trimming; V, J and clone size are from that table. The table records about 200,000 clones, about nine tenths of them present only once. Germline CDR1 MNHEY, CDR2 SMNVEV (reference sequence). The CDR3 extends over 14 amino acids. The germline V and J ends were trimmed by 5 bases and 8 bases, with 13 bases remaining between them. This chain joins TRBV27 and TRBJ1-6; D remains unclear. This sequence originates from a man between 18 and 29 years old with active or convalescent COVID-19. The source material was peripheral blood. The CDR3 DNA sequence: TGTGCCAGCAGTAAGGCCAGGTTCGATTCACCCCTCCACTTT. It yields the protein CASSKARFDSPLHF.